A single sample is the source of the 18 T cell receptor beta chains below, sequenced in a study of OX40 agonist ivuxolimab in advanced cancers. Produced via immunoSEQ multiplex PCR; TCRdb's table is partial and in-frame only. In the table there are some 44,000 clones, around 85% of which are singletons. The specimen was CD4+ or CD8+ T cells sorted from blood, collected in a trial of the OX40 agonist ivuxolimab. The receptors stem from an adult with an advanced solid tumor such as melanoma, head and neck, liver or kidney cancer.

The chain employs TRBV29-1 and TRBJ2-2; 9 positions match TRBD1. Germline V gene sequence: CDR1 SQVTM, CDR2 ANQGSEA. V gave up 7 bases and J gave up 2 bases; unmatched junction bases: 11. This CDR3 is built from 16 residues. CDR3 sequence: CSARGQGSLNTGELFF. DNA for the CDR3: TGCAGCGCCCGGGGACAGGGCTCCTTAAACACCGGGGAGCTGTTTTTT.

This clone was seen only once. This chain links TRBV6-5 with TRBJ1-1, with a possible D match to TRBD1 (6 bases). Trimming shortened V by 4 bases and J by 0 bases, and 9 bases separated the two germline ends. The CDR3 contains 14 residues. Germline-derived CDR1 and CDR2 are MNHEY and SVGAGI. CDR3 nucleotides: TGTGCCAGCAGTTGGGGGCGGGTGAACACTGAAGCTTTCTTT. Encoded protein: CASSWGRVNTEAFF.

This clone was counted only a few times. The chain carries TRBV20-1 and TRBJ1-1; D uncertain. Trimming took 3 bases from V and 7 from J, leaving 9 bases between them. The CDR3 has 11 amino acids. CDR1 is DFQATT and CDR2 is SNEGSKA in the germline V gene (reference sequence). The CDR3 DNA sequence: TGCAGTGCTAGGGATGACCGTGAAGCTTTCTTT. Its protein is CSARDDREAFF.

The chain uses TRBV28 and TRBJ2-4, with 7 bases identical to TRBD1. Per the germline V gene, CDR1 is MDHEN and CDR2 is SYDVKM. Trimming removed 6 bases from V and 2 bases from J; junction bases left unmatched: 13. The CDR3 length is 17 residues. This CDR3 reads CASSLRQGRESKNIQYF. The DNA for the CDR3 is TGTGCCAGCAGCCTCAGACAGGGAAGGGAGTCCAAAAACATTCAGTACTTC.

The CDR3 DNA follows: TGTGCCAGCAGTGACGCACAGGGGTACTATGGCTACACCTTC. Translation: CASSDAQGYYGYTF. V and J are TRBV2 and TRBJ1-2, with 7 bases identical to TRBD1. With 3 bases clipped from V and 3 bases from J, the junction kept 4 bases outside the gene matches. The CDR3 extends over 14 amino acids. The germline gives CDR1 SNHLY, CDR2 FYNNEI.

This chain uses TRBV19 with TRBJ1-1; possible D gene TRBD1, 5 bases. The CDR3 is 15 amino acids. CDR1 is LNHDA and CDR2 is SQIVND in the germline V gene (reference sequence). V was cut by 3 bases and J by 0 bases, with 11 bases left in between. The CDR3 coding sequence is TGTGCCAGTAGTATGGGGGGGACGGTGAACACTGAAGCTTTCTTT. Translation: CASSMGGTVNTEAFF.

A word on this clone: One junction end does not reproduce the germline sequence, and a read error may be involved. The CDR3 here is CASSQGLAGGSYNEQFF. The CDR3 bases are TGTGCCAGCAGTCAAGGACTAGCGGGGGGATCCTACAATGAGCAGTTCTTC. The chain joins TRBV4-2 to TRBJ2-1, with 14 bases aligning to TRBD2. The germline CDR1 and CDR2 sequences are LGHNA and YNFKEQ. The CDR3 is made up of 17 amino acids.

A word on this clone: The sample contains more than one DNA sequence encoding this CDR3. The chain combines TRBV4-3 with TRBJ1-2; D perhaps matches TRBD1 (5 bases). The germline gives CDR1 LGHNA, CDR2 YSLEER. This CDR3 contains 14 residues. The V and J ends lost 6 bases and 3 bases respectively, with 14 bases between them. The CDR3 is CASSQAREDYGYTF. In DNA form, the CDR3 reads TGCGCCAGCAGTCAGGCCAGGGAAGACTATGGCTACACCTTC.

The genes are TRBV19 and TRBJ1-5; D remains unclear. Trimming shortened V by 0 bases and J by 4 bases, and 7 bases separated the two germline ends. Germline V gene sequence: CDR1 LNHDA, CDR2 SQIVND (reference sequence). CDR3 length: 14 residues. CDR3 in amino acids: CASSIDRGNQPQHF. The CDR3 DNA reads as TGTGCCAGTAGTATAGATAGAGGGAATCAGCCCCAGCATTTT.

The chain employs TRBV2 and TRBJ1-2; no definite D call. Germline assignment: CDR1 SNHLY and CDR2 FYNNEI. Trimming took 4 bases from V and 4 from J, leaving 10 bases between them. This CDR3 is 13 amino acids long. The CDR3 loop reads CASSGQATYGYTF. In DNA, the CDR3 is TGTGCCAGCAGTGGGCAGGCAACCTATGGCTACACCTTC.

CDR3 protein: CASSQVRVLSYNEQFF. The CDR3 DNA follows: TGCGCCAGCAGCCAAGTACGGGTGCTCTCCTACAATGAGCAGTTCTTC. The rearrangement links TRBV4-1 to TRBJ2-1; no definite D call. Germline assignment: CDR1 MGHRA and CDR2 YSYEKL. The CDR3 contains 16 residues. Trimming shortened V by 1 base and J by 0 bases, and 10 bases separated the two germline ends.

The chain joins TRBV5-6 to TRBJ2-5; D perhaps matches TRBD1 (5 bases). Germline V gives CDR1 SGHDT, CDR2 YYEEEE. V lost 0 bases and J 3 bases, leaving 6 bases between the germline ends. The CDR3 sequence is 13 residues long. CDR3 DNA sequence: TGTGCCAGCAGCTTGGGCAGGGAAGAGACCCAGTACTTC. Translating gives CASSLGREETQYF. Supplemented by reference TRBV5-6 and TRBJ2-5, the full variable domain reads DAGVTQSPTHLIKTRGQQVTLRCSPKSGHDTVSWYQQALGQGPQFIFQYYEEEERQRGNFPDRFSGHQFPNYSSELNVNALLLGDSALYLCASSLGREETQYFGPGTRLLVL.

V gene TRBV4-1 combines with J gene TRBJ1-3; D is unclear. Trimming cost V 1 base and J 7 bases, with 8 bases left between them. Germline V gene lookup returns CDR1 MGHRA and CDR2 YSYEKL. This CDR3 region has 13 residues. CDR3 loop: CASSQVGSNTIYF. For the CDR3, the DNA is TGCGCCAGCAGCCAAGTTGGTAGCAACACCATATATTTT.

The V gene is TRBV30, the J gene TRBJ1-3, with D uncertain. Germline V gene data show CDR1 as GTSNPN and CDR2 as SVGIG (reference sequence). Trimming removed 0 bases from V and 0 bases from J, with 12 bases in between. The CDR3 covers 16 residues. The CDR3 spells CAWSVSGPYSGNTIYF. In nucleotides, the CDR3 is TGTGCCTGGAGTGTTTCCGGCCCTTACTCTGGAAACACCATATATTTT.

The V gene is TRBV27, the J gene TRBJ2-5; perhaps TRBD2 as D (6 bases). The germline V gene has CDR1 MNHEY and CDR2 SMNVEV (reference sequence). Trimming removed 4 bases at V and 4 bases at J, with 16 bases between. The CDR3 sequence is 15 residues long. CDR3 amino acids: CASSWGGSGLETQYF. CDR3 DNA: TGTGCCAGCAGTTGGGGTGGTAGCGGTTTAGAGACCCAGTACTTC.

The chain recombines TRBV2 with TRBJ2-3; possible D gene TRBD2, 6 bases. The germline V gene has CDR1 SNHLY and CDR2 FYNNEI. This CDR3 region has 14 residues. Trimming took off 7 bases at V and 2 bases at J, with 13 bases between the two ends. CDR3 bases: TGTGCCAGCAACTCGCGGGACTTCACAGATACGCAGTATTTT. Its protein is CASNSRDFTDTQYF. Using reference TRBV2 and TRBJ2-3 for the parts outside the CDR3, the full variable domain is EPEVTQTPSHQVTQMGQEVILRCVPISNHLYFYWYRQILGQKVEFLVSFYNNEISEKSEIFDDQFSVERPDGSNFTLKIRSTKLEDSAMYFCASNSRDFTDTQYFGPGTRLTVL.

The chain combines TRBV7-2 with TRBJ1-1; D is unresolved. Germline CDR1 is SGHTA and CDR2 is FQGNSA. The CDR3 runs to 14 residues. Trimming shortened V by 5 bases and J by 1 base, and 11 bases separated the two germline ends. This chain's CDR3 is CASSQPSKNTEAFF. The CDR3 DNA reads TGTGCCAGCAGCCAACCCTCCAAGAACACTGAAGCTTTCTTT. Complete variable domain (other parts from reference TRBV7-2 and TRBJ1-1): GAGVSQSPSNKVTEKGKDVELRCDPISGHTALYWYRQSLGQGLEFLIYFQGNSAPDKSGLPSDRFSAERTGGSVSTLTIQRTQQEDSAVYLCASSQPSKNTEAFFGQGTRLTVV.

CDR3 sequence (DNA): TGTGCCAGCAGCTTAGGTTGGCAACCGGGCACTGAAGCTTTCTTT. As protein: CASSLGWQPGTEAFF. This chain uses TRBV5-6 with TRBJ1-1; D unclear. The CDR3 is made up of 15 amino acids. The germline V and J ends were trimmed by 2 bases and 4 bases, with 15 bases remaining between them. The germline CDR1 and CDR2 sequences are SGHDT and YYEEEE. The whole variable domain, remainder taken from reference TRBV5-6 and TRBJ1-1, is DAGVTQSPTHLIKTRGQQVTLRCSPKSGHDTVSWYQQALGQGPQFIFQYYEEEERQRGNFPDRFSGHQFPNYSSELNVNALLLGDSALYLCASSLGWQPGTEAFFGQGTRLTVV.